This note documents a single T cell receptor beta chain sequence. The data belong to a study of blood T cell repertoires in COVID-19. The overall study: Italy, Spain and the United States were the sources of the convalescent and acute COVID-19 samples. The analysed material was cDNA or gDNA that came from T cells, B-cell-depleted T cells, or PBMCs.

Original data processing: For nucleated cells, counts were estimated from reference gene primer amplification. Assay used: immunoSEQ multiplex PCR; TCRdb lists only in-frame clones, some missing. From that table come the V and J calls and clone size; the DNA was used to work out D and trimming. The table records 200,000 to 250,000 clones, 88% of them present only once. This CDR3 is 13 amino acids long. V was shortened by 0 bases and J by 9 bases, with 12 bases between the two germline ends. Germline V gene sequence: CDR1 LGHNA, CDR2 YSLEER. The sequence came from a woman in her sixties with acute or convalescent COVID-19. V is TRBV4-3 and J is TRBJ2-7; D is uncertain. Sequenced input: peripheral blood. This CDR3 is CASSQDVLAVQYF. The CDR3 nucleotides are TGCGCCAGCAGCCAAGATGTATTGGCTGTGCAGTACTTC.